This TCR beta chain derives from a study of shared clonotypes between healthy human individuals (dated by TCRdb to about 2020). In terms of the full investigation: A couple of women and a few men aged 18 to 49 years were included in the cohort. For each donor, three plates each were used for CD4 naive and CD4 memory, two plates were used for CD8 naive, and one plate was used for CD8 memory. To estimate repertoire size and how much clonotype sharing occurs between individuals, the study deeply sequenced the blood TCR repertoires of roughly 5 healthy adults. To increase sequencing depth and limit assay-specific biases, different laboratories used diverse techniques to prepare libraries and sequence TCR repertoires. Leukapheresis yielded between about 0.94 and 10 billion PBMCs per donor. The paper as a whole reports these results and caveats: The small number of donors limited the genetic and exposure-history diversity represented. Only blood was sampled, and tissue TCR repertoires likely differ from those in blood. Rarefaction of sorted-subset datasets indicated incomplete sequencing despite the large sequencing depth. Clonotypes shared by all four sorted-subset donors showed higher generation probabilities than non-shared clonotypes. Sharing across a few donors was observed for about 5% of naive CD4, 3% to 3.5% of naive CD8, about 2.3% of memory CD4, and roughly 0.4% of memory CD8 clonotypes. Naive subsets generally had larger estimated clonotype richness than memory subsets did. Based on pairwise subsampling, the degree of clonotype sharing among donors was expected to be affected by sequencing depth.

Comments on this clone: The clone's antigen remains unknown. No quality values exist for individual bases; no much larger clone is one base distant.

Donors were healthy HIV-negative adults with no recently reported acute infections or vaccinations. Every donor was a Caucasian adult residing in Nashville, Tennessee, USA. CD4+ T cells were enriched through magnetic negative selection, after which naive cells were positively selected on CD45RA and the remaining negative fraction served as the memory subset. After blood collection by leukapheresis, PBMCs were isolated using Ficoll-Histopaque density gradient centrifugation and then cryopreserved in the vapor phase of liquid nitrogen. Purity and quantity of every magnetically sorted T cell population were checked by analytical flow cytometry. Each sorted fraction had its genomic DNA isolated and then quantified by UV absorbance on a Nanodrop 2000c. Taken from cysteine to phenylalanine, the CDR3 has 12 residues. Only the CDR3 DNA is retained, 36 bases long and in frame from the first base. V drops 6 bases and J drops 9 bases, leaving 12 bases in between. According to the germline V gene, CDR1 reads MDHEN and CDR2 reads SYDVKM.

Using the deep immunoSEQ assay, TCR CDR3 regions were amplified from genomic DNA by multiplex PCR. Extracted genomic DNA from each cell subset was spread evenly across all wells of several immunoSEQ 96-well plates, with each plate serving as a replicate. For sorted subsets, approximately 0.2 ug of genomic DNA, equivalent to tens of thousands of T cell genomes, went into each replicate PCR. The purified libraries were quantified using a Qubit 3.0 fluorometer, sized with a Bioanalyzer 2100, and then quantified again using the KAPA Library Quantification kit. Each immunoSEQ 96-well plate was sequenced on its own single-read 150-cycle Illumina NextSeq 550 flow cell. As for the authors' bioinformatics: Because the immunoSEQ output held only junctional sequences and lacked quality scores, the filtering could not match the filtering applied to full-length reads. Sequences were annotated with PyIR, a Python wrapper for IgBLAST v1.9, and V/J genes and CDR3 were assigned using IMGT germline references. Reads were removed for weak V/J assignments (E-value above 1e-6), missing CDR3, stop codons, out-of-frame junctions, or ambiguous translated residues. A V3J clonotype was defined by an identical inferred V gene, J gene, and CDR3 amino acid sequence. To compute the percentage overlap between repertoires, the number of shared unique clonotypes was divided by the size of the smaller repertoire. Three approaches were used to assess repertoire richness: RTK rarefaction, the Chao1 estimator, and Recon v2.1 estimates of unobserved clonotypes. Generation probabilities were computed with OLGA for all TCRbeta clonotypes obtained by the gDNA method from four donors. Sourced from immuneACCESS, this table was stored by TCRdb with only in-frame sequences that have V and J called. A share of the clones is absent; for the studies checked, an unresolved V gene accounts for under half, and the remainder has no known explanation. Clone size and V and J calls were adopted from that table, with D and trimming inferred from the DNA. The sample profile shows about 1.1 million clones; about 80% of them were found once. The ten largest account for more than 0.85% of the sample.

The sequencing sample was made of memory CD4+ T cells from PBMCs. The sample's cell subset or site, from its label and the paper: CD45RA-negative fraction. The V and J segments used are TRBV28 and TRBJ2-1, with the identity of the D gene unclear. This sequence originates from a man between 18 and 29 years old in good health. Some clones in this sample may be carry-over from other donors' samples. The CDR3 amino acid sequence is: CASRTLGSEQFF. DNA sequence: TGTGCCAGCAGGACATTGGGGTCTGAGCAGTTCTTC.